These 5 T cell receptor beta chains originate from one sample sequenced in a study of vaccination and CD4 T cells after COVID-19. With the Oncomine TCR Beta short-read assay, DNA from cultured CD4+ T cells was sequenced. From the PCR reads, TCRdb called clonotypes with MiXCR, one entry per CDR3 protein. The sample records about 7,100 distinct CDR3 sequences, around 70% being singletons. These receptors have no identified antigens. The treatment is: approximately nine-day PBMC culture with coronavirus spike peptide pools or control peptides (ViraFEST assay). Sequenced: CD4+ T cells from blood, cultured in vitro. Receptors originate from a human donor who had recovered from COVID-19.

The chain recombines TRBV20-1 with TRBJ1-2, with D perhaps TRBD1 (5 bases). The CDR3 totals 13 residues. Germline CDR1 and CDR2: DFQATT and SNEGSKA (reference sequence). V was trimmed by 5 bases and J by 8 bases, leaving 18 bases between them. CDR3 loop: CSAPSRDPKGYTF. In DNA, the CDR3 is TGCAGTGCTCCTAGCCGGGACCCCAAGGGCTACACCTTC.

The chain is built from TRBV6-5 and TRBJ1-1; D possibly corresponds to TRBD1 (5 bases). This CDR3 has 17 residues. Germline V CDR1 and CDR2: MNHEY, SVGAGI. The ends were cut back, 4 bases at V and 1 base at J, with 19 bases in the middle. Here the CDR3 DNA reads TGTGCCAGCAGTTCCACATCCCGGGGGGTAAGGAACACTGAAGCTTTCTTT. This codes for CASSSTSRGVRNTEAFF.

The gene calls are TRBV20-1 and TRBJ1-6; D remains ambiguous. V was trimmed by 5 bases and J by 3 bases, leaving 14 bases between them. CDR1 and CDR2 from the germline V gene are DFQATT and SNEGSKA (reference sequence). This CDR3 has 15 amino acids. CDR3 bases: TGCAGTGCTCCCTCGAGGGCTGACTATAATTCACCCCTCCACTTT. Protein: CSAPSRADYNSPLHF.

The chain employs TRBV7-6 and TRBJ2-7; 7 positions match TRBD1. CDR1 SGHVS and CDR2 FNYEAQ come from the germline V gene. Trimming removed 2 bases from V and 0 bases from J; junction bases left unmatched: 19. The CDR3 contains 20 residues. CDR3 sequence: CASSLFRIRPGTAPSYEQYF. CDR3 DNA: TGTGCCAGCAGCTTATTCAGAATTCGGCCGGGGACAGCCCCCTCCTACGAGCAGTACTTC.

The rearrangement uses TRBV6-2 or TRBV6-3 and TRBJ2-5, with D possibly being TRBD1 (8 bases). Germline V gene data show CDR1 as MNHEY and CDR2 as SVGEGT. The V and J ends lost 2 bases and 6 bases respectively, with 25 bases between them. The CDR3 covers 18 residues. DNA for the CDR3: TGTGCCAGCAGTTACCCGCAGGGGGCCCCTTTGCGGGAGAAGACCCAGTACTTC. It codes for CASSYPQGAPLREKTQYF.